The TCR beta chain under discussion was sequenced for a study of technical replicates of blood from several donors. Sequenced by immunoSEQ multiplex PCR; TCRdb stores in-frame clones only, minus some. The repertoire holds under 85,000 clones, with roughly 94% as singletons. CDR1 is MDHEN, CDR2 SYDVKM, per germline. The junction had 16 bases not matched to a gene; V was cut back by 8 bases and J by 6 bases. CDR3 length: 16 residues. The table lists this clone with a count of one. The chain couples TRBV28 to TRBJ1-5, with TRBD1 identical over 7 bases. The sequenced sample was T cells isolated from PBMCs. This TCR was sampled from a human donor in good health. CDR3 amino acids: CASSSPFNRGRQPQHF. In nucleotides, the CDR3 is TGTGCCAGCTCTTCCCCCTTCAACAGGGGCCGTCAGCCCCAGCATTTT.